This entry lists 13 T cell receptor beta chains sequenced from one sample in a study of cytomegalovirus exposure and HLA in healthy donors. TCRdb's table, derived via immunoSEQ multiplex PCR, lists solely in-frame clones and lacks some. The data show 160,000 or so clones, around 87% seen once. The specimen was PBMCs. Source of these receptors: a woman in her twenties or thirties in good health and CMV-seronegative.

Details on this clone: The sample carries other DNA sequences with the same CDR3. CDR3 loop: CASSVGQGNTEAFF. As DNA, the CDR3 is TGTGCCAGCAGTGTGGGACAGGGGAACACTGAAGCTTTCTTT. The V call is TRBV27, the J call TRBJ1-1; 9 positions match TRBD1. The V and J ends lost 5 bases and 1 base, in that order; junction bases with no gene match: 2. The CDR3 contains 14 residues. Looked up from germline, CDR1 is MNHEY and CDR2 is SMNVEV (reference sequence).

The rearrangement links TRBV11-2 to TRBJ2-7, with TRBD2 matching over 9 bases. Germline CDR1 reads SGHAT; CDR2 reads FQNNGV. The CDR3 runs 16 residues. V gave up 5 bases and J gave up 2 bases; unmatched junction bases: 10. The CDR3 nucleotides read TGTGCCAGCAGCCCCGACGGGGGACTAGCCCCCTACGAGCAGTACTTC. Its translation is CASSPDGGLAPYEQYF.

The chain carries TRBV6-6 and TRBJ2-7; no reliable D call. The CDR3 is 13 amino acids. Trimming left V 6 bases short and J 0 bases short, with 9 bases between. Germline loops: CDR1 MNHNY, CDR2 SVGAGI (reference sequence). CDR3 sequence reads: CASSYLSSYEQYF. CDR3 coding DNA: TGTGCCAGCAGCTACCTATCCTCCTACGAGCAGTACTTC.

V is TRBV7-8 and J is TRBJ2-7, with D possibly matching TRBD1 (6 bases). Germline V gene data show CDR1 as SGHVS and CDR2 as FQNEAQ. The germline V and J ends were trimmed by 5 bases and 2 bases, with 13 bases remaining between them. The length of the CDR3 is 14 residues. The CDR3 coding sequence is TGTGCCAGCAGCCGTTCCCAGGGGACCTACGAGCAGTACTTC. This gives the protein CASSRSQGTYEQYF.

This chain connects TRBV7-4 to TRBJ1-1; D remains ambiguous. The CDR3 length is 13 residues. The V and J ends lost 5 bases and 3 bases respectively, with 10 bases between them. The germline CDR1 and CDR2 sequences are SGHVT and SQSDAQ. The CDR3 loop is CASSLPGDTEAFF. CDR3 sequence (DNA): TGTGCCAGCAGCCTTCCGGGTGACACTGAAGCTTTCTTT.

This chain uses TRBV5-1 with TRBJ1-2; D is ambiguous. V lost 0 bases, J lost 0 bases, and 9 bases lay in between. The germline CDR1 and CDR2 sequences are SGHRS and YFSETQ. The CDR3 consists of 15 residues. CDR3 sequence reads: CASSLEEPANYGYTF. The CDR3 DNA follows: TGCGCCAGCAGCTTGGAGGAGCCTGCTAACTATGGCTACACCTTC. Based on the CDR3 plus reference TRBV5-1 and TRBJ1-2, the full variable domain is KAGVTQTPRYLIKTRGQQVTLSCSPISGHRSVSWYQQTPGQGLQFLFEYFSETQRNKGNFPGRFSGRQFSNSRSEMNVSTLELGDSALYLCASSLEEPANYGYTFGSGTRLTVV.

The rearrangement uses TRBV9 and TRBJ2-1; D is unclear. V was trimmed by 0 bases and J by 3 bases, leaving 7 bases between them. Germline CDR1 and CDR2: SGDLS and YYNGEE. The length of the CDR3 is 14 residues. This CDR3 is CASSVGANYNEQFF. The CDR3 DNA reads as TGTGCCAGCAGCGTAGGGGCAAACTACAATGAGCAGTTCTTC.

The chain couples TRBV5-1 to TRBJ1-2, with D hard to call. The CDR3 is 15 amino acids. The germline V gene has CDR1 SGHRS and CDR2 YFSETQ. The ends were cut back, 0 bases at V and 8 bases at J, with 17 bases in the middle. CDR3 sequence reads: CASSLAGKVIDGYTF. The CDR3 region has the DNA TGCGCCAGCAGCTTGGCAGGAAAAGTTATAGACGGCTACACCTTC.

There are a few counts of this clone. V gene TRBV19 combines with J gene TRBJ1-2, with TRBD1 identical over 9 bases. Germline CDR1 reads LNHDA; CDR2 reads SQIVND (reference sequence). V lost 6 bases and J lost 4; bases outside the gene matches: 6. The CDR3 runs 14 residues. The CDR3 protein is CASRRTGAIYGYTF. Written as DNA, the CDR3 is TGTGCCAGTAGAAGGACAGGGGCTATCTATGGCTACACCTTC.

The chain combines TRBV9 with TRBJ1-1, with D possibly being TRBD1 (6 bases). Germline CDR1 and CDR2: SGDLS and YYNGEE. CDR3 length: 15 residues. V was trimmed by 0 bases and J by 1 base, leaving 10 bases between them. CDR3 loop: CASSVVGGANTEAFF. As DNA, the CDR3 is TGTGCCAGCAGCGTAGTTGGGGGGGCGAACACTGAAGCTTTCTTT.

The chain has TRBV7-2 and TRBJ1-1; possibly TRBD1 for D (5 bases). Trimming removed 1 base from V and 6 bases from J, with 12 bases in between. The CDR3 spans 14 residues. Germline V lookup: CDR1 SGHTA, CDR2 FQGNSA. In DNA, the CDR3 is TGTGCCAGCAGCTTAGAGGGGTCAGTCCCTGAAGCTTTCTTT. Its translation: CASSLEGSVPEAFF.

V is TRBV30 and J is TRBJ1-5, with TRBD1 matching over 7 bases. The CDR3 has 13 amino acids. V was clipped by 3 bases and J by 5 bases; unmatched bases: 4. Germline loops: CDR1 GTSNPN, CDR2 SVGIG (reference sequence). The CDR3 spells CAWRQGVDQPQHF. CDR3 bases: TGTGCCTGGAGGCAGGGGGTGGATCAGCCCCAGCATTTT.

This chain links TRBV27 with TRBJ2-2; D is perhaps TRBD2 (5 bases). V was shortened by 10 bases and J by 4 bases, with 16 bases between the two germline ends. This CDR3 spans 14 amino acids. Germline V gene lookup returns CDR1 MNHEY and CDR2 SMNVEV (reference sequence). CDR3 coding DNA: TGTGCCACCCGTAGCGTCCCGGGCACCGGGGAGCTGTTTTTT. Protein: CATRSVPGTGELFF.